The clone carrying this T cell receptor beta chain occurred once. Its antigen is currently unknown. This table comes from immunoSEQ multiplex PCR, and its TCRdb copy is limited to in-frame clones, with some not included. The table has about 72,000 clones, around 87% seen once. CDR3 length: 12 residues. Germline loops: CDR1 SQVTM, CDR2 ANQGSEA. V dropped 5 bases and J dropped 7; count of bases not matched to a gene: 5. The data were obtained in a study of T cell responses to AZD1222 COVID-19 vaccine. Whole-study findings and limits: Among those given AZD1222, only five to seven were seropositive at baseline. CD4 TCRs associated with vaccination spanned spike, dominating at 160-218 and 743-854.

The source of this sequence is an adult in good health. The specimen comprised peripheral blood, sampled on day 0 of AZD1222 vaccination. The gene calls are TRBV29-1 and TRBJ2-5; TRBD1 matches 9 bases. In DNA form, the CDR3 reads TGCAGCGTTCAATCGGGACAGGGGACCCAGTACTTC. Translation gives CSVQSGQGTQYF. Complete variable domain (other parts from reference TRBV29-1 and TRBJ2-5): SAVISQKPSRDICQRGTSLTIQCQVDSQVTMMFWYRQQPGQSLTLIATANQGSEATYESGFVIDKFPISRPNLTFSTLTVSNMSPEDSSIYLCSVQSGQGTQYFGPGTRLLVL.